A single sample gave rise to the 27 T cell receptor beta chains below, sequenced in a study of CD8 T cells in Susac syndrome. After extraction with the RNeasy kit, roughly 0.45 to 1 ug of the RNA was reverse transcribed using random hexamers. TCRdb recomputed calls from the immunoSEQ multiplex PCR reads with MiXCR, one row per CDR3 protein. The sample lists more than 130,000 distinct CDR3 sequences; 94% were seen once. The sequencing input was CD8+ T cells from PBMCs. These receptors came from a human donor in good health.

The J gene is TRBJ2-7, the V gene TRBV20-1; no clear D gene. V lost 3 bases and J 2 bases, leaving 14 bases between the germline ends. CDR1 and CDR2 (germline): DFQATT, SNEGSKA (reference sequence). The CDR3 loop spans 14 amino acids. CDR3 DNA: TGCAGTGCTAGGGAGTCACTTAGTCCCTACGAGCAGTACTTC. Amino acid sequence: CSARESLSPYEQYF.

The chain carries TRBV29-1 and TRBJ2-2, with 7 bases that match TRBD2. V gave up 1 base and J gave up 2 bases; unmatched junction bases: 10. This CDR3 is 17 amino acids long. The germline V gene encodes CDR1 SQVTM and CDR2 ANQGSEA. CDR3 DNA sequence: TGCAGCGTTGAAGTTAGACCCAGCGGGATCAACACCGGGGAGCTGTTTTTT. It translates to CSVEVRPSGINTGELFF.

The chain carries TRBV9 and TRBJ2-2; the D gene is possibly TRBD2 (7 bases). Trimming took 0 bases from V and 5 from J, leaving 11 bases between them. The CDR3 runs 15 residues. Germline values: CDR1 SGDLS, CDR2 YYNGEE. The CDR3 DNA is TGTGCCAGCAGCGTAGGAGGGGGACTAACCGGGGAGCTGTTTTTT. Its protein is CASSVGGGLTGELFF.

This chain links TRBV3-1 with TRBJ2-1; either TRBD1 or TRBD2 may supply D (5 bases each). The CDR3 extends over 11 amino acids. Trimming removed 1 base at V and 13 bases at J, with 8 bases between. From germline, CDR1 is LGHDT and CDR2 YNNKEL (reference sequence). CDR3 nucleotide sequence: TGTGCCAGCAGCCAAGGGGACGGCCAGTTCTTC. Its translation is CASSQGDGQFF.

V gene TRBV2 combines with J gene TRBJ2-7; D is perhaps TRBD1 (6 bases). Trimming removed 5 bases from V and 2 bases from J, with 10 bases in between. The CDR3 is 13 residues long. In germline, CDR1 is SNHLY, CDR2 FYNNEI. CDR3 DNA sequence: TGTGCCAGCAGTAGACAGGAAACCTACGAGCAGTACTTC. Protein product: CASSRQETYEQYF.

V usage is TRBV27 and J usage is TRBJ2-5; D possibly corresponds to TRBD2 (6 bases). The CDR3 runs 14 residues. Deletions cut 2 bases from V and 4 bases from J, with 11 bases between. From germline, CDR1 is MNHEY and CDR2 SMNVEV (reference sequence). The CDR3 DNA reads TGTGCCAGCAGTTTAGGGAGGCCAGGAGAGACCCAGTACTTC. It codes for CASSLGRPGETQYF.

This clonotype occurred once. The chain carries TRBV4-2 and TRBJ2-3; TRBD2 matches 12 bases. V shed 4 bases, J shed 4 bases, and the junction held 24 bases outside the gene matches. The CDR3 sequence is 22 residues long. The V gene's germline CDR1 is LGHNA and CDR2 YNFKEQ. CDR3 DNA: TGTGCCAGCAGCCTGTCCGCGTCCGGACTAGCGGGAAGTTTTGGTAGATCAGATACGCAGTATTTT. Encoded protein: CASSLSASGLAGSFGRSDTQYF.

The chain links TRBV20-1 to TRBJ2-1; D may be TRBD1 (5 bases). The germline V gene has CDR1 DFQATT and CDR2 SNEGSKA (reference sequence). CDR3 size: 13 residues. The V gene lost 3 bases and the J gene lost 9 bases, with 15 bases spanning the gap. CDR3 nucleotide sequence: TGCAGTGCTAGCACGGCCAAGGGGCCTGAGCAGTTCTTC. It yields the protein CSASTAKGPEQFF.

The chain carries TRBV20-1 and TRBJ2-5; 8 nucleotides agree with TRBD2. Germline V gives CDR1 DFQATT, CDR2 SNEGSKA (reference sequence). Trimming removed 3 bases from V and 4 bases from J; junction bases left unmatched: 16. The CDR3 runs to 17 residues. CDR3 nucleotides: TGCAGTGCTAGTGAGGGGAGACTAGCGACCGAGGGAGAGACCCAGTACTTC. Protein sequence: CSASEGRLATEGETQYF.

CDR3: CASSKVSSGIRDEQFF. The CDR3 DNA reads as TGTGCCAGCAGCAAAGTCTCTAGCGGGATACGAGATGAGCAGTTCTTC. V gene TRBV21-1 combines with J gene TRBJ2-1; the D call of TRBD2 is as the table states it, not checked on the DNA. TRBV21-1 is an annotated pseudogene. This CDR3 region has 16 residues.

The chain is built from TRBV12-5 and TRBJ1-1; D might be TRBD1 (5 bases). Per the germline V gene, CDR1 is LGHNT and CDR2 is FRNRAP. The CDR3 length is 13 residues. V was cut by 2 bases and J by 11 bases, with 15 bases left in between. The CDR3 protein is CASGLRGAGRAFF. The CDR3 coding sequence is TGTGCTAGTGGTTTGAGAGGGGCAGGGAGGGCTTTCTTT.

The chain employs TRBV30 and TRBJ2-1, with D unclear. V was trimmed by 1 base and J by 0 bases, leaving 10 bases between them. Germline CDR1 GTSNPN, CDR2 SVGIG (reference sequence). The CDR3 length is 15 residues. CDR3 residues: CAWSAAVGSYNEQFF. The CDR3 DNA reads as TGTGCCTGGAGTGCCGCTGTAGGCTCCTACAATGAGCAGTTCTTC.

This rearrangement joins TRBV4-2 to TRBJ1-2; D uncertain. Germline V CDR1 and CDR2: LGHNA, YNFKEQ. The CDR3 contains 15 residues. V gave up 6 bases and J gave up 0 bases, with 14 bases separating them. The CDR3 DNA follows: TGTGCCAGCAGAACCACTAGAACACCTAACTATGGCTACACCTTC. It yields the protein CASRTTRTPNYGYTF.

The chain is built from TRBV29-1 and TRBJ1-2, with D possibly matching TRBD1 (5 bases). CDR1 SQVTM and CDR2 ANQGSEA come from the germline V gene. The CDR3 totals 12 residues. V lost 7 bases, J lost 4 bases, and 13 bases lay in between. The CDR3: CSAFDSLYGYTF. The CDR3 nucleotides read TGCAGCGCCTTTGACAGCCTCTATGGCTACACCTTC.

The chain joins TRBV29-1 to TRBJ2-1; the D is unclear. V lost 6 bases, J lost 8 bases, and 8 bases lay in between. The CDR3 is 10 residues long. Germline V gene sequence: CDR1 SQVTM, CDR2 ANQGSEA. The CDR3 reads CSVTLYEQFF. In DNA form, the CDR3 reads TGCAGCGTCACCCTATATGAGCAGTTCTTC.

The chain uses TRBV4-1 and TRBJ1-1; D call uncertain. CDR3 length equals 13 residues. Per germline, CDR1 MGHRA and CDR2 YSYEKL. The germline V and J ends were trimmed by 2 bases and 5 bases, with 9 bases remaining between them. The CDR3 nucleotides are TGCGCCAGCAGCCAAACAGAATCAACTGAAGCTTTCTTT. This translates into CASSQTESTEAFF.

The chain has TRBV19 and TRBJ2-1, with TRBD2 matching over 12 bases. Trimming at V came to 1 base and at J to 8 bases, leaving 12 bases not matched to a gene. CDR1 and CDR2 from the germline V gene are LNHDA and SQIVND (reference sequence). This CDR3 has 18 amino acids. The DNA for the CDR3 is TGTGCCAGTAGTATAGGCCTAGCGGGAGGGCCAATCGGCCATGAGCAGTTCTTC. Translated, it gives CASSIGLAGGPIGHEQFF.

The sample holds one count of this clonotype. The chain employs TRBV30 and TRBJ2-5; a possible D gene is TRBD1 (5 bases). V dropped 2 bases and J dropped 5 bases, with 12 bases sitting between them. Germline loops: CDR1 GTSNPN, CDR2 SVGIG (reference sequence). This CDR3 contains 13 residues. The CDR3 nucleotides are TGTGCCTGGAGTCCTCAGGGATGGGAGACCCAGTACTTC. It specifies CAWSPQGWETQYF. Full variable domain (missing parts from reference TRBV30 and TRBJ2-5): SQTIHQWPATLVQPVGSPLSLECTVEGTSNPNLYWYRQAAGRGLQLLFYSVGIGQISSEVPQNLSASRPQDRQFILSSKKLLLSDSGFYLCAWSPQGWETQYFGPGTRLLVL.

This clonotype occurred once. The V call is TRBV11-2, the J call TRBJ2-1, with D maybe TRBD2 (5 bases). The V gene's germline CDR1 is SGHAT and CDR2 FQNNGV. Trimming stripped 0 bases from V and 1 base from J, with 16 bases between. The CDR3 is made up of 18 amino acids. The CDR3 loop is CASSLDVEASWSYNEQFF. CDR3 coding DNA: TGTGCCAGCAGCTTAGATGTGGAGGCTAGCTGGTCCTACAATGAGCAGTTCTTC.

The CDR3 here is CSARDPGETYNEQFF. The DNA for the CDR3 is TGCAGTGCTAGAGATCCAGGAGAAACTTACAATGAGCAGTTCTTC. The chain recombines TRBV20-1 with TRBJ2-1; D remains ambiguous. Germline CDR1 reads DFQATT; CDR2 reads SNEGSKA (reference sequence). Trimming removed 0 bases from V and 4 bases from J, with 13 bases in between. CDR3 length: 15 residues.

The V gene is TRBV29-1, the J gene TRBJ2-1; no clear D. V lost 4 bases and J 9 bases, leaving 7 bases between the germline ends. Germline V gives CDR1 SQVTM, CDR2 ANQGSEA. The CDR3 extends over 10 amino acids. CDR3 DNA sequence: TGCAGCGTTGTCTGGGCTGAGCAGTTCTTC. This encodes CSVVWAEQFF.

The chain recombines TRBV7-9 with TRBJ2-1; D not resolved. The length of the CDR3 is 16 residues. Germline V gene sequence: CDR1 SEHNR, CDR2 FQNEAQ (reference sequence). V lost 0 bases and J lost 6, with 15 bases in between. CDR3 protein: CASSLAPGGEANEQFF. The CDR3 DNA is TGTGCCAGCAGCTTAGCTCCCGGTGGTGAAGCCAATGAGCAGTTCTTC.

J is TRBJ2-3 and V is TRBV6-6; D perhaps matches TRBD2 (5 bases). The germline gives CDR1 MNHNY, CDR2 SVGAGI (reference sequence). The CDR3 is made up of 14 amino acids. The ends were cut back, 2 bases at V and 6 bases at J, with 12 bases in the middle. CDR3 sequence reads: CASSYGGERDTQYF. The CDR3, as DNA: TGTGCCAGCAGTTACGGTGGGGAGCGGGATACGCAGTATTTT.

This chain links TRBV29-1 with TRBJ1-1; D gene unclear. CDR1 is SQVTM, CDR2 ANQGSEA, per germline. The CDR3 is 12 residues long. The V end lost 2 bases, the J end lost 2 bases, and 6 bases lay between the germline ends. The CDR3 sequence is CSVEFPNTEAFF. CDR3 sequence (DNA): TGCAGCGTTGAATTCCCTAACACTGAAGCTTTCTTT.

The rearrangement links TRBV27 to TRBJ2-7, with TRBD2 matching 16 bases. The CDR3 has 17 amino acids. The junction had 10 bases not matched to a gene; V was cut back by 5 bases and J by 6 bases. Germline loops: CDR1 MNHEY, CDR2 SMNVEV (reference sequence). CDR3 region: CASSLGTSGRALSEQYF. CDR3 nucleotide sequence: TGTGCCAGCAGTCTGGGGACTAGCGGGAGGGCCCTCTCCGAGCAGTACTTC.

DNA for the CDR3: TGTGCCAGCAGTTTCGGGACAGGCCGCACTGAAGCTTTCTTT. Its translation is CASSFGTGRTEAFF. The V call is TRBV12-3 or TRBV12-4, the J call TRBJ1-1; 8 bases line up with TRBD1. Losses at the gene ends were 3 bases for V and 4 bases for J; bases not matched to a gene: 4. The CDR3 contains 14 residues.

The V and J genes are TRBV27 and TRBJ2-7, with 7 bases identical to TRBD1. The V gene end was trimmed by 8 bases and the J gene end by 0 bases; junction bases not matched to a gene: 1. Germline CDR1 MNHEY, CDR2 SMNVEV (reference sequence). CDR3 length: 12 amino acids. CDR3 in amino acids: CASWDSSYEQYF. In nucleotides, the CDR3 is TGTGCCAGCTGGGACAGCTCCTACGAGCAGTACTTC.